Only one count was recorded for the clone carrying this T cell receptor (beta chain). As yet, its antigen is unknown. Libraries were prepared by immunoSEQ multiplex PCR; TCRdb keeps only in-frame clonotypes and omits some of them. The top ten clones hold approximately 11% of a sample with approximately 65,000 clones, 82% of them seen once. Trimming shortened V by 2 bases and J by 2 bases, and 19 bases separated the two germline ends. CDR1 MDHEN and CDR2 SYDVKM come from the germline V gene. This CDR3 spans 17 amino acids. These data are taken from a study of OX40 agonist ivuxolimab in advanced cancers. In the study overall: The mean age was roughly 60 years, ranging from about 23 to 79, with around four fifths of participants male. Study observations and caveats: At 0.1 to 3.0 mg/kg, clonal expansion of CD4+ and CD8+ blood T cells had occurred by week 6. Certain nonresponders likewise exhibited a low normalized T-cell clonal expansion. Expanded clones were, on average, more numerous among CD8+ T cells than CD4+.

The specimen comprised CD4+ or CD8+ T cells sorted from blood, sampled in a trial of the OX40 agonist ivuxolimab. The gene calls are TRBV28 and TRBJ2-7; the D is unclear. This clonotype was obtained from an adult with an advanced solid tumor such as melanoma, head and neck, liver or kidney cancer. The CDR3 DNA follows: TGTGCCAGCAGTTTACTCCCCAGGTGGACGGATCCCTACGAGCAGTACTTC. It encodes CASSLLPRWTDPYEQYF. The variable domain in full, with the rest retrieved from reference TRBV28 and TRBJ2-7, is DVKVTQSSRYLVKRTGEKVFLECVQDMDHENMFWYRQDPGLGLRLIYFSYDVKMKEKGDIPEGYSVSREKKERFSLILESASTNQTSMYLCASSLLPRWTDPYEQYFGPGTRLTVT.